What follows are 5 T cell receptor beta chains derived from one specimen sequenced in a study of shared clonotypes between healthy human individuals. CD45RO-negative CD8 cells positively selected for CCR7 made up the naive population, which excluded terminally differentiated effector memory CD45RA+ cells. Only in-frame clones appear in the TCRdb table, and some are missing; sequencing was by immunoSEQ multiplex PCR. The sample contains about 820,000 clones, more than 85% of which appear only once. The specimen was naive CD8+ T cells sorted from blood. The receptor set was obtained from a man younger than 45 in good health.

V and J are TRBV7-9 and TRBJ2-3; D is ambiguous. This CDR3 region has 15 residues. V was pared by 4 bases and J by 0 bases, with 11 bases between. The germline CDR1 and CDR2 sequences are SEHNR and FQNEAQ (reference sequence). Here the CDR3 DNA reads TGTGCCAGCAGCTCTTATCGGTCTAGCACAGATACGCAGTATTTT. This translates into CASSSYRSSTDTQYF.

The chain combines TRBV29-1 with TRBJ2-7; 9 bases align to TRBD1. The CDR3 is made up of 11 amino acids. CDR1 is SQVTM, CDR2 ANQGSEA, per germline. Trimming cost V 3 bases and J 13 bases; bases outside gene matches: 7. The CDR3 DNA reads TGCAGCGTTGACCGACAGGGGGAGGTATACTTC. The encoded protein is CSVDRQGEVYF.

This clone has just one count. CDR3 DNA: TGTGCCAGCAGCTTAGTTGGCCGCGGGTACAATGAGCAGTTCTTC. This codes for CASSLVGRGYNEQFF. The chain combines TRBV7-9 with TRBJ2-1; possible D gene TRBD2, 5 bases. The CDR3 contains 15 residues. The V gene's germline CDR1 is SEHNR and CDR2 FQNEAQ (reference sequence). V shed 1 base and J shed 4 bases, with 11 bases lying between them. Using reference TRBV7-9 and TRBJ2-1 for the parts outside the CDR3, the full variable domain is DTGVSQNPRHKITKRGQNVTFRCDPISEHNRLYWYRQTLGQGPEFLTYFQNEAQLEKSRLLSDRFSAERPKGSFSTLEIQRTEQGDSAMYLCASSLVGRGYNEQFFGPGTRLTVL.

The V and J genes are TRBV6-5 and TRBJ2-7; D is possibly TRBD1 (5 bases). Trimming took 2 bases from V and 4 from J, leaving 15 bases between them. Germline CDR1 reads MNHEY; CDR2 reads SVGAGI. The CDR3 runs 15 residues. The CDR3 region is CASSYGAEKFYEQYF. The CDR3 nucleotides read TGTGCCAGCAGTTACGGGGCGGAAAAGTTTTACGAGCAGTACTTC.

The genes are TRBV30 and TRBJ2-3, with unresolved D. CDR1 is GTSNPN, CDR2 SVGIG, per germline (reference sequence). Trimming cost V 0 bases and J 4 bases, with 5 bases left between them. The CDR3 covers 12 residues. Here the CDR3 reads CAWSVRSDTQYF. Written as DNA, the CDR3 is TGTGCCTGGAGTGTTAGGTCAGATACGCAGTATTTT.